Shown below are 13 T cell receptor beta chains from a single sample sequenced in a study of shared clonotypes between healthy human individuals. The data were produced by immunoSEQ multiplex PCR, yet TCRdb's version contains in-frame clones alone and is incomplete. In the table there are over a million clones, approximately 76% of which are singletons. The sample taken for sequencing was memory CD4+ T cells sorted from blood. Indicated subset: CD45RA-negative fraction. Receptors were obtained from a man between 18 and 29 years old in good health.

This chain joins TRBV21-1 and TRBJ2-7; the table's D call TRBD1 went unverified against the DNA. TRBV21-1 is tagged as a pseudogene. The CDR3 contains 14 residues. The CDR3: CASSARQGSLEQYF. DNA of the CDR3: TGTGCCAGCAGCGCGCGACAGGGTTCCCTCGAGCAGTACTTC.

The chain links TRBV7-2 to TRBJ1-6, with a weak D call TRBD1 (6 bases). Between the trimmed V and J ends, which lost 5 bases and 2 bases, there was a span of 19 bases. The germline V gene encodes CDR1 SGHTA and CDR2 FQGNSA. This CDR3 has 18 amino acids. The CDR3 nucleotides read TGTGCCAGCAGCAACTGGAAGGGGGGTAATCCCTATAATTCACCCCTCCACTTT. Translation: CASSNWKGGNPYNSPLHF.

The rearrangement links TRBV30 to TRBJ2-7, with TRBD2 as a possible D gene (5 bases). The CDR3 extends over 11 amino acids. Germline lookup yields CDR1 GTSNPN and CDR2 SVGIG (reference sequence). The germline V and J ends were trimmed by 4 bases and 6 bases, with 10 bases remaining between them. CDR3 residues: CAWIRGFEQYF. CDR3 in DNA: TGTGCCTGGATCAGAGGGTTCGAGCAGTACTTC.

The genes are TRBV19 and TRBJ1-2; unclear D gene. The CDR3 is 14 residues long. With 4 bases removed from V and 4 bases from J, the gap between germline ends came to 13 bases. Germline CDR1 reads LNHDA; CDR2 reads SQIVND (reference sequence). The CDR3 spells CASSKSQLPYGYTF. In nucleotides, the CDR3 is TGTGCCAGTAGTAAGTCACAGCTACCCTATGGCTACACCTTC.

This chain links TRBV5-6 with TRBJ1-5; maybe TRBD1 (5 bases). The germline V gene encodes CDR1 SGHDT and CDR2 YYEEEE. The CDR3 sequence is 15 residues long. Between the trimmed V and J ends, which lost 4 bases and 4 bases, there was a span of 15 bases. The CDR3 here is CASSRRDRNNQPQHF. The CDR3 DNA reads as TGTGCCAGCAGCCGCAGAGACAGAAATAATCAGCCCCAGCATTTT.

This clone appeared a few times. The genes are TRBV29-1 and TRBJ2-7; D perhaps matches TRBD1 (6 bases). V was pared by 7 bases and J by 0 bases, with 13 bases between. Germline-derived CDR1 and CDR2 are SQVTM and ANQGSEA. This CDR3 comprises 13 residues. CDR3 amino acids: CSAIKDSSYEQYF. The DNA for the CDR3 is TGCAGCGCCATAAAGGACAGCTCCTACGAGCAGTACTTC.

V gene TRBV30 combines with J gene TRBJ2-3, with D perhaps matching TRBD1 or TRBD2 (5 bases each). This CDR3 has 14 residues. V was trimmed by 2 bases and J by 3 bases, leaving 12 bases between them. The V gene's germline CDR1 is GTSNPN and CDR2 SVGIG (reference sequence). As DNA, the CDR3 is TGTGCCTGGAGTTTGGGGGAAGATACAGATACGCAGTATTTT. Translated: CAWSLGEDTDTQYF.

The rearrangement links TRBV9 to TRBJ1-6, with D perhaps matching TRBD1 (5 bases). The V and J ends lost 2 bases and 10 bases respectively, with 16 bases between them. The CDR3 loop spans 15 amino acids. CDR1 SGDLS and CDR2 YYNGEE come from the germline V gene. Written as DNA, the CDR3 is TGTGCCAGCAGCGTTCGGGAAGGGGCACAATCACCCCTCCACTTT. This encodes CASSVREGAQSPLHF.

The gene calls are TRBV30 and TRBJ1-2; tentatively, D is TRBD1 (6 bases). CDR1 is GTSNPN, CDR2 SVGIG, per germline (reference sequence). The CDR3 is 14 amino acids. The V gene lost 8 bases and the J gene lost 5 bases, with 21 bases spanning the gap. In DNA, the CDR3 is TGTGCCACCTCTAAACAGGGCGGAGGATATGGCTACACCTTC. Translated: CATSKQGGGYGYTF.

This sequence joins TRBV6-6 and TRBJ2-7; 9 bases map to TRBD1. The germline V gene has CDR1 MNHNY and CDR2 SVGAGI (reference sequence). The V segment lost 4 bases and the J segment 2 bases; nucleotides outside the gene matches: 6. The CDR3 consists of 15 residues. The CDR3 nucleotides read TGTGCCAGCAGTTTCCCGGGACAGGGAACCTACGAGCAGTACTTC. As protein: CASSFPGQGTYEQYF.

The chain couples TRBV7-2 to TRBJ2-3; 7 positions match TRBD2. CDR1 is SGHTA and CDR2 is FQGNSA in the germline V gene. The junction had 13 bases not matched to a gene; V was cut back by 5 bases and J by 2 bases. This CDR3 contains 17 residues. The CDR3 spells CASSPYQRGIATDTQYF. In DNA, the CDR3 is TGTGCCAGCAGCCCATATCAGCGGGGAATAGCCACAGATACGCAGTATTTT.

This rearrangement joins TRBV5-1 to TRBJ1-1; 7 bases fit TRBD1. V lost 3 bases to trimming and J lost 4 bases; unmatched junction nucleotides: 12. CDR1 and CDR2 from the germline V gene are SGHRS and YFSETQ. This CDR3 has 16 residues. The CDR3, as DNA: TGCGCCAGCAGCTCCTCCGAAATAGGGGGCGTCACTGAAGCTTTCTTT. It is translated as CASSSSEIGGVTEAFF.

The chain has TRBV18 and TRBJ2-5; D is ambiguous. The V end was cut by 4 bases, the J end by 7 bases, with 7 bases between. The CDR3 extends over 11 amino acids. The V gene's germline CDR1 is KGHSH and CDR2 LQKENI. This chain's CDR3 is CASSQVGTQYF. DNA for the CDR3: TGTGCCAGCTCACAGGTCGGGACCCAGTACTTC.